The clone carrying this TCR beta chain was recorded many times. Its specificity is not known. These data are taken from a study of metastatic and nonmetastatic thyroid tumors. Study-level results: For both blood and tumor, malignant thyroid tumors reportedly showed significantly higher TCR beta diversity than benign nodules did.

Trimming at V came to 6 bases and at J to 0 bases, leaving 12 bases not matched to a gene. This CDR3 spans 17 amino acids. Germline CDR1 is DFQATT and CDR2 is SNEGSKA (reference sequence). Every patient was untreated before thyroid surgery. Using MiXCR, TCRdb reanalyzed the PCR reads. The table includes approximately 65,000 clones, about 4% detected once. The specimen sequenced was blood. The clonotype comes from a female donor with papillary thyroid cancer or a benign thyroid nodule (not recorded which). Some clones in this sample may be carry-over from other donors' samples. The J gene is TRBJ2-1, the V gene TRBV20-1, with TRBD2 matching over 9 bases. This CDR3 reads CSALTSGWTSSYNEQFF. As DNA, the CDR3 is TGCAGTGCCTTAACTAGCGGGTGGACAAGCTCCTACAATGAGCAGTTCTTC.